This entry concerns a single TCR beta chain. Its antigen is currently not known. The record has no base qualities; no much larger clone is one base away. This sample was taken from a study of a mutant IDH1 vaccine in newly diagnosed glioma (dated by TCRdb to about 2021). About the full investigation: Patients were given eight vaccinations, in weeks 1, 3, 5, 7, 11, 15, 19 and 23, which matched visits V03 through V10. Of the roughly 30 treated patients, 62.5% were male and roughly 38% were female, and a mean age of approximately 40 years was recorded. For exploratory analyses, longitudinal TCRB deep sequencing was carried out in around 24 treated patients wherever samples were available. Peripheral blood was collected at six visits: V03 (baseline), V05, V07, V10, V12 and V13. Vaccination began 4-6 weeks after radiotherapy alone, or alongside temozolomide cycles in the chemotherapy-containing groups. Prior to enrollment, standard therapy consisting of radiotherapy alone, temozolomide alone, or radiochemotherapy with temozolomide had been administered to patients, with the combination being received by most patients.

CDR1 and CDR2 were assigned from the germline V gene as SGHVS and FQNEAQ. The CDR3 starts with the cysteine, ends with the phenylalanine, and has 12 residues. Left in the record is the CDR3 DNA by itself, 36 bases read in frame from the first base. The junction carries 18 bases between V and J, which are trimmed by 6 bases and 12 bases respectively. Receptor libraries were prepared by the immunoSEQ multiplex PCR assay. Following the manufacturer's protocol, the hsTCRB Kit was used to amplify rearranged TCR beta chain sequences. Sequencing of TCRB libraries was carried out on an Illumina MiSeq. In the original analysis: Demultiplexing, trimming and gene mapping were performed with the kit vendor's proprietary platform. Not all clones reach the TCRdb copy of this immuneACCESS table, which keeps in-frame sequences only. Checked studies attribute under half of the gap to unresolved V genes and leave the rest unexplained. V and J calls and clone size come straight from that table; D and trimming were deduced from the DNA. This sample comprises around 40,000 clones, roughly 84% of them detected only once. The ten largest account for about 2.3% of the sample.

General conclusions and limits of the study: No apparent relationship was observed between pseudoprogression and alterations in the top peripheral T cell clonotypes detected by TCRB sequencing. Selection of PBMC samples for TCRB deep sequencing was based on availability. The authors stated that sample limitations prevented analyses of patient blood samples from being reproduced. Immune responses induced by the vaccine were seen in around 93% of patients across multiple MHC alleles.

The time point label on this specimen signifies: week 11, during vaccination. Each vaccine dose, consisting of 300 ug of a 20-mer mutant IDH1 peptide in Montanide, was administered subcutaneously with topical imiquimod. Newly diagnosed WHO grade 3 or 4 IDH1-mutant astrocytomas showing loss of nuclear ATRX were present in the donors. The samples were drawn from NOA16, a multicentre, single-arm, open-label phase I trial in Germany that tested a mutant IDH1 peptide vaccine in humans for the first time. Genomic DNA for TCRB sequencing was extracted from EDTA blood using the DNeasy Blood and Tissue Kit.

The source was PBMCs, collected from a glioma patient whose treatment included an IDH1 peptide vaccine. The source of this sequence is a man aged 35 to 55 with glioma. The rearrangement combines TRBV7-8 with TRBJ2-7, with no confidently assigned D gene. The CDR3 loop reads CASRPSPGRWYF. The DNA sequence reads TGTGCCAGCAGACCATCTCCGGGTCGATGGTACTTC.